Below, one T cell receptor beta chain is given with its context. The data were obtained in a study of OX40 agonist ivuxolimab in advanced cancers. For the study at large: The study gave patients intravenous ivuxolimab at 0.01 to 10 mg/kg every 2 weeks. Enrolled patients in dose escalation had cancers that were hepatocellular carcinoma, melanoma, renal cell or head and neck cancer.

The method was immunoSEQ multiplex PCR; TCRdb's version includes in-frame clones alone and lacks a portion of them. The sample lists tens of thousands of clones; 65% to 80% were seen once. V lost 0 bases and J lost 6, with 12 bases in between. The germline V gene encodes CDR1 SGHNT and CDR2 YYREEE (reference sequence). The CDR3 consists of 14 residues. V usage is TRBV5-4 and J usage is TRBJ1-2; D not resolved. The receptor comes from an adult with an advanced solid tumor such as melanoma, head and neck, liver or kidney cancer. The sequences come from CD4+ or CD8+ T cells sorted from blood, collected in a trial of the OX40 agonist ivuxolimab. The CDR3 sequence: CASSLDPGSHGYTF. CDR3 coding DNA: TGTGCCAGCAGCTTGGATCCGGGCTCCCATGGCTACACCTTC.